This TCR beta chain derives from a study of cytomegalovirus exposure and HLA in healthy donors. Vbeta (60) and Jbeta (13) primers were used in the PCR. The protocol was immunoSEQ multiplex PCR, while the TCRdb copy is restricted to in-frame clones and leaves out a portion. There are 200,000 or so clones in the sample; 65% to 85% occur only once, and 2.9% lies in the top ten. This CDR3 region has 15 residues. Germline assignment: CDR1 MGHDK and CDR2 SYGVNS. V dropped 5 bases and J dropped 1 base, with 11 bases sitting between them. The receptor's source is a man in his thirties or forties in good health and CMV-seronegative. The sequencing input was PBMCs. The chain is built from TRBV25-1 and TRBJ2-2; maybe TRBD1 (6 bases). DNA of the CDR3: TGTGCCAGCAGTTACGGGACATTGAACACCGGGGAGCTGTTTTTT. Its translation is CASSYGTLNTGELFF.